This TCR beta chain was recorded in a study of CD8+ T cells in alopecia areata. Sequencing used cDNA as its template, made by extracting RNA and reverse transcribing it. TCRdb keeps only in-frame clones here, not all; method: immunoSEQ multiplex PCR. The sample shows more than 95,000 clones, roughly 50% of them seen only once. This clone was seen a handful of times. Material: CD4+ T cells sorted from blood. This receptor was identified in a human donor in good health.

The CDR3 is CAWEATSTGWGGYTF. The CDR3 DNA reads TGTGCCTGGGAGGCTACCTCGACAGGCTGGGGCGGCTACACCTTC. The chain joins TRBV30 to TRBJ1-2, with D possibly matching TRBD1 (6 bases). V shed 5 bases and J shed 8 bases, with 24 bases lying between them. The CDR3 covers 15 residues. CDR1 and CDR2 (germline): GTSNPN, SVGIG (reference sequence).